This TCR beta chain came from a study of response to subunit inactivated influenza vaccine. Unmatched junction bases numbered 0, after V lost 3 bases and J lost 13 bases. The CDR3 loop spans 12 amino acids. In TCRdb, the RT-PCR reads were re-called with MiXCR into one record per CDR3 protein. The profile shows about 160,000 distinct CDR3 sequences, roughly 10% of them singletons. This clonotype was seen a handful of times. Its antigen is unknown. Findings of the study overall: With each seasonal influenza vaccination, the authors suggested, few new T cells are recruited.

This chain joins TRBV12-3 or TRBV12-4 and TRBJ2-1; 13 bases align to TRBD2. The sequence was obtained from a man over 45 who received an inactivated influenza vaccine. The source was non-naive T cells sorted from PBMCs, collected roughly 47 days after vaccination. The CDR3 spells CASSLGLAGQFF. CDR3 sequence (DNA): TGTGCCAGCAGTTTGGGACTAGCGGGACAGTTCTTC.